Sequencing of this T cell receptor (beta chain) was carried out in a study of T cells after yellow fever vaccination. About the study: SMART-Seq v4 Ultra Low Input handled preparation of low-cell-number fractions. Study outcomes and limitations: Clonotypes appearing in both CD4 and CD8 compartments existed, and their share was small.

By 5'RACE template switching, TCR cDNA was produced, with a universal primer site and UMIs added in the process. Each CDR3 protein is one row after TCRdb ran MiXCR on the 5' RACE reads. Found here are a few hundred thousand distinct CDR3 sequences, approximately 5.2% of them singletons; the top ten hold around 3.5%. The CDR3 runs to 11 residues. Looked up from germline, CDR1 is SEHNR and CDR2 is FQNEAQ (reference sequence). This clonotype occurred a few times. What it binds is unknown. Material: CD4+ T cells sorted from PBMCs, obtained on the day of the yellow fever booster vaccination. The origin of this receptor is a man aged 18 to 29 who received the YFV17D yellow fever vaccine. The chain recombines TRBV7-9 with TRBJ2-2; weak D call: TRBD2 (6 bases). The CDR3 DNA reads TGTGCAACGCCGGGGGCCGGGGAGCTGTTTTTT. It specifies CATPGAGELFF.